These 24 T cell receptor beta chains were all obtained from the same sample, sequenced in a study of T cells in Graves' hyperthyroidism and ophthalmopathy. The CDR3 regions of TCR beta were amplified from RNA transcripts. The HTBI primer set was used in a first-round RT-PCR of the TCR CDR3. From the multiplex PCR reads, TCRdb called clonotypes with MiXCR, one entry per CDR3 protein. Here the sample spans about 770,000 distinct CDR3 sequences, around a sixth being singletons. The sequencing input was blood. The receptors here all came from a woman aged 50 to 60 with Graves' hyperthyroidism that later progressed to Graves' ophthalmopathy.

This clonotype was counted ten times or more. The V and J genes are TRBV18 and TRBJ2-3; tentatively, D is TRBD2 (6 bases). The CDR3 totals 12 residues. Germline lookup yields CDR1 KGHSH and CDR2 LQKENI. Deletions cut 1 base from V and 8 bases from J, with 7 bases between. The CDR3 loop is CASSPRGGTQYF. The CDR3 DNA reads TGTGCCAGCTCACCACGGGGAGGTACGCAGTATTTT.

This clonotype was detected ten times or more. CDR3 residues: CASSEANYGYTF. CDR3 in DNA: TGTGCCAGCAGTGAAGCTAACTATGGCTACACCTTC. The chain uses TRBV6-1 and TRBJ1-2; D is unclear. This CDR3 comprises 12 residues. Germline V CDR1 and CDR2: MNHNS, SASEGT. Trimming cost V 0 bases and J 1 base, with 0 bases left between them.

This clonotype was seen more than once but under ten times. This chain links TRBV10-3 with TRBJ1-2, with D unresolved. The germline V and J ends were trimmed by 5 bases and 1 base, with 8 bases remaining between them. Germline lookup yields CDR1 ENHRY and CDR2 SYGVKD. This CDR3 is 13 amino acids long. This chain's CDR3 is CAISTDGNYGYTF. CDR3 coding DNA: TGTGCCATCAGTACGGACGGTAACTATGGCTACACCTTC.

This clonotype was counted many times. This rearrangement joins TRBV3-1 to TRBJ2-4; 12 bases fit TRBD2. The CDR3 totals 16 residues. The germline V gene has CDR1 LGHDT and CDR2 YNNKEL (reference sequence). Trimming removed 1 base from V and 9 bases from J; junction bases left unmatched: 7. CDR3 nucleotides: TGTGCCAGCAGCCAAGTTTCTAGCGGGGGGGCGAGCATTCAGTACTTC. It translates to CASSQVSSGGASIQYF.

A few counts support this clonotype. The V gene is TRBV4-1, the J gene TRBJ2-7; TRBD2 aligns across 10 bases. Germline V lookup: CDR1 MGHRA, CDR2 YSYEKL. Losses at the gene ends were 0 bases for V and 4 bases for J; bases not matched to a gene: 3. The length of the CDR3 is 15 residues. CDR3 DNA: TGCGCCAGCAGCCAAGAACCTAGCGGGGGATACGAGCAGTACTTC. Translating gives CASSQEPSGGYEQYF.

This clonotype occurred a few times. This rearrangement joins TRBV7-6 to TRBJ2-1, with D possibly TRBD1 on 8 matching bases. The CDR3 spans 14 residues. Germline loops: CDR1 SGHVS, CDR2 FNYEAQ. Trimming cost V 5 bases and J 7 bases, with 15 bases left between them. CDR3 in amino acids: CASSIPQGGNEQFF. CDR3 bases: TGTGCCAGCAGCATCCCACAGGGGGGGAATGAGCAGTTCTTC.

This clonotype was recorded a few times. The junction shows a germline mismatch at one end, possibly a read error. The genes are TRBV6-5 and TRBJ2-2; TRBD2 matches at 8 bases. CDR1 MNHEY and CDR2 SVGAGI come from the germline V gene. The CDR3 is 15 amino acids. The CDR3 sequence is CASTYGGGGTGELFF. CDR3 coding DNA: TGTGCCAGCACTTACGGGGGGGGAGGGACCGGGGAGCTGTTTTTT.

Only a few counts were recorded for this clonotype. V gene TRBV14 combines with J gene TRBJ1-4; a possible D gene is TRBD1 (5 bases). This CDR3 contains 16 residues. Germline V gene sequence: CDR1 SGHDN, CDR2 FVKESK. V lost 4 bases to trimming and J lost 5 bases, with 17 bases between them. The CDR3 coding sequence is TGTGCCAGCAGCCGCTCACCGGGACGGATAAATGAAAAACTGTTTTTT. Amino acid sequence: CASSRSPGRINEKLFF. Complete variable domain (other parts from reference TRBV14 and TRBJ1-4): EAGVTQFPSHSVIEKGQTVTLRCDPISGHDNLYWYRRVMGKEIKFLLHFVKESKQDESGMPNNRFLAERTGGTYSTLKVQPAELEDSGVYFCASSRSPGRINEKLFFGSGTQLSVL.

This clonotype was picked up a small number of times. This sequence joins TRBV7-9 and TRBJ1-1; no clear D gene. Trimming left V 5 bases short and J 10 bases short, with 14 bases between. Germline V gene sequence: CDR1 SEHNR, CDR2 FQNEAQ (reference sequence). This CDR3 is 12 amino acids long. CDR3 region: CASSQTSRSAFF. Written as DNA, the CDR3 is TGTGCCAGCAGCCAAACCAGTCGTTCAGCTTTCTTT.

This clonotype showed up just a few times. The rearrangement uses TRBV20-1 and TRBJ1-1; 11 bases line up with TRBD1. CDR3 size: 16 residues. Per germline, CDR1 DFQATT and CDR2 SNEGSKA (reference sequence). V shed 0 bases, J shed 5 bases, and the junction held 8 bases outside the gene matches. CDR3 sequence reads: CSARDAGTGGFTEAFF. CDR3 DNA: TGCAGTGCTAGAGATGCCGGGACAGGGGGGTTTACTGAAGCTTTCTTT.

This clonotype was detected ten times or more. The chain carries TRBV7-9 and TRBJ2-1; 11 bases are a match to TRBD2. V shed 2 bases, J shed 6 bases, and the junction held 3 bases outside the gene matches. Germline V gene lookup returns CDR1 SEHNR and CDR2 FQNEAQ (reference sequence). The CDR3 contains 15 residues. The CDR3 bases are TGTGCCAGCAGCTTATTACTAGCGGGGGTCAATGAGCAGTTCTTC. It specifies CASSLLLAGVNEQFF.

This clonotype turned up a few times. The CDR3 ends on some other residue instead of the conserved phenylalanine or tryptophan, so this is likely a read error. V is TRBV11-3 and J is TRBJ2-5; TRBD1 matches 11 bases. The J segment lost 4 bases and the V segment lost 5 bases, leaving 9 bases of the junction unmatched. This CDR3 region has 16 residues. Germline CDR1 and CDR2: SGHNT and YENEEA. CDR3 residues: CASSLGTGGIPETQYL. The CDR3 DNA follows: TGTGCCAGCAGCCTCGGGACAGGGGGGATCCCAGAGACCCAGTACCTC.

On this clonotype itself: Being one base from a much bigger clone, this may be a read error. This chain connects TRBV12-3 or TRBV12-4 to TRBJ1-5, with D hard to call. V dropped 7 bases and J dropped 5 bases, with 12 bases sitting between them. CDR3 length: 13 amino acids. In DNA form, the CDR3 reads TGTGCCAGCACCTCTGAGAGACATCAGCCCCAGCATTTT. Amino acids: CASTSERHQPQHF.

This clonotype was recorded a few times. It may be a read error: a sequence one base away is much more abundant. The V gene is TRBV7-2, the J gene TRBJ2-3; the D gene is possibly TRBD2 (5 bases). CDR1 and CDR2 from the germline V gene are SGHTA and FQGNSA. This CDR3 has 15 residues. Between the trimmed V and J ends, which lost 3 bases and 1 base, there was a span of 11 bases. DNA for the CDR3: TGTGCCAGCAGCTTTTTGGACGGGGGCACAGATACGCAGTATTTT. It yields the protein CASSFLDGGTDTQYF.

This clonotype was seen at least ten times. The rearrangement uses TRBV3-1 and TRBJ2-3, with a weak D call TRBD1 (6 bases). Deletions cut 3 bases from V and 4 bases from J, with 8 bases between. CDR3 size: 13 residues. The germline gives CDR1 LGHDT, CDR2 YNNKEL (reference sequence). Here the CDR3 DNA reads TGTGCCAGCAGCCAGCAGGGGTCAGATACGCAGTATTTT. Encoded protein: CASSQQGSDTQYF.

The table lists this clonotype with a few counts. This chain uses TRBV29-1 with TRBJ2-1, with 7 bases fitting TRBD2. V trimming: 6 bases; J trimming: 7 bases; junction bases outside the gene matches: 12. Germline V lookup: CDR1 SQVTM, CDR2 ANQGSEA. This CDR3 contains 14 residues. The CDR3 loop reads CSVAGLVIGNEQFF. CDR3 nucleotides: TGCAGCGTCGCCGGACTAGTAATAGGTAATGAGCAGTTCTTC.

V usage is TRBV29-1 and J usage is TRBJ2-7; 9 bases match TRBD1. Germline V gives CDR1 SQVTM, CDR2 ANQGSEA. The CDR3 totals 14 residues. The V and J ends lost 6 bases and 4 bases, in that order; junction bases with no gene match: 10. The CDR3 coding sequence is TGCAGCGTCGTCCGGGACAGGGTTGGTTACGAGCAGTACTTC. This encodes CSVVRDRVGYEQYF.

The chain carries TRBV6-1 and TRBJ2-2; tentatively, D is TRBD1 (6 bases). Germline V CDR1 and CDR2: MNHNS, SASEGT. There are 14 residues in the CDR3. V shed 8 bases and J shed 1 base, with 11 bases lying between them. CDR3 region: CASGGRGNTGELFF. The CDR3 DNA follows: TGTGCCAGCGGAGGCAGGGGGAACACCGGGGAGCTGTTTTTT.

The chain uses TRBV7-2 and TRBJ2-1; D ambiguous. The ends were cut back, 5 bases at V and 9 bases at J, with 14 bases in the middle. The CDR3 runs to 13 residues. CDR1 and CDR2 (germline): SGHTA, FQGNSA. The chain's CDR3 is CASSARTAPEQFF. DNA for the CDR3: TGTGCCAGCAGCGCCCGGACGGCCCCTGAGCAGTTCTTC.

Points on this clonotype: A read error may produce the germline difference seen at one junction end. The chain joins TRBV28 to TRBJ1-5; D possibly corresponds to TRBD1 (5 bases). This CDR3 region has 16 residues. CDR1 and CDR2 from the germline V gene are MDHEN and SYDVKM. The CDR3 region has the DNA TGTACCAGCAGTTCCGGCGGGGGGGACGGCAATCAGCCCCAGCATTTT. Translated, it gives CTSSSGGGDGNQPQHF. The variable domain in full, with the rest retrieved from reference TRBV28 and TRBJ1-5, is DVKVTQSSRYLVKRTGEKVFLECVQDMDHENMFWYRQDPGLGLRLIYFSYDVKMKEKGDIPEGYSVSREKKERFSLILESASTNQTSMYLCTSSSGGGDGNQPQHFGDGTRLSIL.

This clonotype was seen at least ten times. The chain links TRBV30 to TRBJ2-7, with 7 bases that match TRBD1. The CDR3 covers 14 residues. The junction had 8 bases not matched to a gene; V was cut back by 1 base and J by 5 bases. Looked up from germline, CDR1 is GTSNPN and CDR2 is SVGIG (reference sequence). CDR3 in DNA: TGTGCCTGGAGTGCGGGGACAGTTGGGAACGAGCAGTACTTC. Residues: CAWSAGTVGNEQYF.

J is TRBJ1-6 and V is TRBV19; D is possibly TRBD1 (5 bases). V dropped 4 bases and J dropped 5 bases, with 15 bases sitting between them. The CDR3 length is 16 residues. Germline CDR1 reads LNHDA; CDR2 reads SQIVND (reference sequence). Here the CDR3 reads CASSTRGGTNNSPLHF. DNA of the CDR3: TGTGCCAGTAGTACCCGTGGAGGGACCAATAATTCACCCCTCCACTTT.

This clonotype was observed a handful of times. The chain combines TRBV7-3 with TRBJ2-1; D call uncertain. The CDR3 is 15 residues long. V was trimmed by 0 bases and J by 4 bases, leaving 10 bases between them. The germline CDR1 and CDR2 sequences are SGHTA and FQGTGA. CDR3 sequence: CASSLTVQFYNEQFF. The CDR3 DNA sequence: TGTGCCAGCAGCTTAACCGTTCAGTTTTACAATGAGCAGTTCTTC.

This clonotype was seen repeatedly, ten times or more. The chain couples TRBV30 to TRBJ1-1, with unresolved D. The V gene lost 0 bases and the J gene lost 5 bases, with 13 bases spanning the gap. This CDR3 is built from 14 residues. The germline CDR1 and CDR2 sequences are GTSNPN and SVGIG (reference sequence). In DNA form, the CDR3 reads TGTGCCTGGAGTGTAAGTGGGGTTTTGACTGAAGCTTTCTTT. Its protein is CAWSVSGVLTEAFF.